This T cell receptor beta chain emerged from a study of cytomegalovirus exposure and HLA in healthy donors. The V gene's germline CDR1 is SQVTM and CDR2 ANQGSEA. Germline trimming cut 7 bases from V and 2 bases from J; bases unmatched to any gene: 7. CDR3 length: 14 amino acids. The table came from immunoSEQ multiplex PCR; TCRdb's copy has only in-frame clones and leaves some out. Among 47,000 or so clones listed, around nine tenths were seen once. In this sample, this clone turned up once. The rearrangement links TRBV29-1 to TRBJ2-1; 8 nucleotides align to TRBD2. The source material was PBMCs. The receptor's source is a man between 18 and 29 years old in good health and CMV-seronegative. The CDR3 reads CSAITSGTYNEQFF. CDR3 in DNA: TGCAGCGCCATTACTAGCGGAACCTACAATGAGCAGTTCTTC.